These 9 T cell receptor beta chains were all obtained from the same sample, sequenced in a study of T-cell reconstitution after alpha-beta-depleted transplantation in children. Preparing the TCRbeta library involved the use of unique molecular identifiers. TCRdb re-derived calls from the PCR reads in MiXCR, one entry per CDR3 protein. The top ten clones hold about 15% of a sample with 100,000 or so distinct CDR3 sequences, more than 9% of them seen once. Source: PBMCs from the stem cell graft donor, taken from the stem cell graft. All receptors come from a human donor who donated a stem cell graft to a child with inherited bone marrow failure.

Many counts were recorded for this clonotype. This CDR3 is CASSPWTGGSPLHF. The CDR3 DNA sequence: TGTGCCAGCAGCCCCTGGACGGGGGGCTCACCCCTCCACTTT. This chain links TRBV7-2 with TRBJ1-6, with D perhaps matching TRBD1 (6 bases). Germline V gene sequence: CDR1 SGHTA, CDR2 FQGNSA. Trimming took off 5 bases at V and 10 bases at J, with 15 bases between the two ends. The CDR3 runs 14 residues. The full variable domain, with the rest looked up from reference TRBV7-2 and TRBJ1-6, is GAGVSQSPSNKVTEKGKDVELRCDPISGHTALYWYRQSLGQGLEFLIYFQGNSAPDKSGLPSDRFSAERTGGSVSTLTIQRTQQEDSAVYLCASSPWTGGSPLHFGNGTRLTVT.

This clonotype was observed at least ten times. The CDR3 reads CASSLGLAGNNEQFF. DNA for the CDR3: TGCGCCAGCAGCTTGGGACTAGCGGGAAACAATGAGCAGTTCTTC. This chain joins TRBV5-1 and TRBJ2-1, with 11 positions matching TRBD2. The CDR3 sequence is 15 residues long. The germline CDR1 and CDR2 sequences are SGHRS and YFSETQ. J lost 5 bases, V lost 0 bases, and 1 base had no gene match.

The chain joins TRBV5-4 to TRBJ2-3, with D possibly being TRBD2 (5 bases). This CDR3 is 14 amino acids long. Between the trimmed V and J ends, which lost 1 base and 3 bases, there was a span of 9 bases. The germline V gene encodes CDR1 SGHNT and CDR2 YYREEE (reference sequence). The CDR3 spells CASSLKGVTDTQYF. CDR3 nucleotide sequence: TGTGCCAGCAGCTTGAAGGGAGTGACAGATACGCAGTATTTT. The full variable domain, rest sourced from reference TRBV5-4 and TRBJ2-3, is ETGVTQSPTHLIKTRGQQVTLRCSSQSGHNTVSWYQQALGQGPQFIFQYYREEENGRGNFPPRFSGLQFPNYSSELNVNALELDDSALYLCASSLKGVTDTQYFGPGTRLTVL.

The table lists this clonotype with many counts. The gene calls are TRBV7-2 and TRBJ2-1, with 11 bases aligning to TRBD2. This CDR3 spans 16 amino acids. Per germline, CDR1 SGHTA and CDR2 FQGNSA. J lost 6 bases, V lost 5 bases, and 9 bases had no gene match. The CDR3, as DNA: TGTGCCAGCAGCCCACTAGCGGGGGAAGTCTCCAATGAGCAGTTCTTC. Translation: CASSPLAGEVSNEQFF.

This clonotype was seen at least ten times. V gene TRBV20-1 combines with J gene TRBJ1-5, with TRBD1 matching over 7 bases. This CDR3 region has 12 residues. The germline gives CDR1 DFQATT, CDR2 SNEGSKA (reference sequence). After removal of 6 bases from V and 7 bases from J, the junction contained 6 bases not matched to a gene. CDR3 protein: CSASTGAQPQHF. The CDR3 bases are TGCAGTGCCTCCACAGGGGCCCAGCCCCAGCATTTT.

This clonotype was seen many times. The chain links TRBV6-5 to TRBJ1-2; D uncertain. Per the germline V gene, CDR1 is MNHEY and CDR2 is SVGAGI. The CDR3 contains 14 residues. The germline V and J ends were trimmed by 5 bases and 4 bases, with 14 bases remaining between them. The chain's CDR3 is CASSLRGSSYGYTF. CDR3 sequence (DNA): TGTGCCAGCAGTCTGCGGGGTTCCTCCTATGGCTACACCTTC.

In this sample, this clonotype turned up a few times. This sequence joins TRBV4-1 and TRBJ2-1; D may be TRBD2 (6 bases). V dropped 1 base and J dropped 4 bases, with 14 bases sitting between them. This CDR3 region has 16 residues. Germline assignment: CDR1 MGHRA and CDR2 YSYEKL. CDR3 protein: CASSQAGGRRYNEQFF. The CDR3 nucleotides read TGCGCCAGCAGCCAAGCCGGAGGGAGAAGGTACAATGAGCAGTTCTTC.

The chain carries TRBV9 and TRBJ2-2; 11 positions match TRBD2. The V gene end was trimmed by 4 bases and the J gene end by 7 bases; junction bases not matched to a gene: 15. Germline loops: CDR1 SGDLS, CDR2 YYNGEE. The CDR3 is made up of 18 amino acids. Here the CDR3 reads CASSPRGKLAGEIGELFF. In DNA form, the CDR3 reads TGTGCCAGCAGCCCGAGGGGGAAACTAGCGGGAGAAATCGGGGAGCTGTTTTTT.

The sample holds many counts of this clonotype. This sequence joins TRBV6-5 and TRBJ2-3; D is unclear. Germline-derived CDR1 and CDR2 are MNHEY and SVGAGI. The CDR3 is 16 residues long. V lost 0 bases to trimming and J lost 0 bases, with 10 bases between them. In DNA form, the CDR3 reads TGTGCCAGCAGTTACTCCCCGAGCCCTAGCACAGATACGCAGTATTTT. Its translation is CASSYSPSPSTDTQYF.